The present TCR beta chain was sequenced within a study of blood T cell repertoires in COVID-19. Study summary: Both acute and convalescent COVID-19 samples were obtained from the United States, Italy and Spain. Sample material is recorded as cDNA or gDNA derived from T cells, B-cell-depleted T cells, or PBMCs.

This CDR3 comprises 14 residues. Between the trimmed V and J ends, which lost 5 bases and 8 bases, there was a span of 19 bases. The germline V gene encodes CDR1 LNHDA and CDR2 SQIVND (reference sequence). The table came from immunoSEQ multiplex PCR; TCRdb's copy has only in-frame clones and leaves some out. Of roughly 52,000 clones in the sample, approximately 91% are singletons; the top ten hold about 8.5%. The TCR sequence derives from a man in his 60s with active COVID-19. This chain links TRBV19 with TRBJ2-7; possible D gene TRBD2, 7 bases. The specimen was peripheral blood. The CDR3 loop reads CASSPTGGLVKQYF. The CDR3 region has the DNA TGTGCCAGTAGTCCCACCGGGGGGCTAGTCAAGCAGTACTTC.